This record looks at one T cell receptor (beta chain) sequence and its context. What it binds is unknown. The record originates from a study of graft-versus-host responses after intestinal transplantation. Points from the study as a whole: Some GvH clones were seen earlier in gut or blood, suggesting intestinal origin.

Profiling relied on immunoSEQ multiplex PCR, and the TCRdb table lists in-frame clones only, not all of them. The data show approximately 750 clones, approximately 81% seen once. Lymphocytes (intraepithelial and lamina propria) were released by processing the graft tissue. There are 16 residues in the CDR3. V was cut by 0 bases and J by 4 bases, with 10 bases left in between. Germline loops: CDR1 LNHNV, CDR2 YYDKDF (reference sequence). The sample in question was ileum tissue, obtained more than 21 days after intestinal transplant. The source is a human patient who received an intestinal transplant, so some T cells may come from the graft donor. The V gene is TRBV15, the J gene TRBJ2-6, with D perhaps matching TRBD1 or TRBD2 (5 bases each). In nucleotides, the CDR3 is TGTGCCACCAGCAGAGATTGGGGGACCGGGGCCAACGTCCTGACTTTC. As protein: CATSRDWGTGANVLTF. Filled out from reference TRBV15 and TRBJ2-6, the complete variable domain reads DAMVIQNPRYQVTQFGKPVTLSCSQTLNHNVMYWYQQKSSQAPKLLFHYYDKDFNNEADTPDNFQSRRPNTSFCFLDIRSPGLGDTAMYLCATSRDWGTGANVLTFGAGSRLTVL.